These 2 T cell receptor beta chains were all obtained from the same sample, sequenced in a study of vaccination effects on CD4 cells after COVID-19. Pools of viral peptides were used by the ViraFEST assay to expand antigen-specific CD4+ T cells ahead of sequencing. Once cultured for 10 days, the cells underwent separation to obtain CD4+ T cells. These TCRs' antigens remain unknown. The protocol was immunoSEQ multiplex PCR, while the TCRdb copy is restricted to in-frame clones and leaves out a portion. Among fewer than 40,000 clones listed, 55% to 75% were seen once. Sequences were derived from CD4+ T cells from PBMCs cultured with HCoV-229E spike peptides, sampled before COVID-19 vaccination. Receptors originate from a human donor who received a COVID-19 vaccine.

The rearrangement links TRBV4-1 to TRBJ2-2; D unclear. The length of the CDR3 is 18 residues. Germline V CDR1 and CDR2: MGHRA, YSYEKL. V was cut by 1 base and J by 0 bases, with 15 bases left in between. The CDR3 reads CASSQVPPGRPNTGELFF. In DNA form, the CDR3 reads TGCGCCAGCAGCCAAGTTCCCCCCGGACGGCCGAACACCGGGGAGCTGTTTTTT.

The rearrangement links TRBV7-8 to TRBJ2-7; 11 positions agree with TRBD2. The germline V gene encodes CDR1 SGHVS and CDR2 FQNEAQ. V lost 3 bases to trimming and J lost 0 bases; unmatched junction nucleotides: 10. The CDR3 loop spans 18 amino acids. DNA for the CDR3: TGTGCCAGCAGCTTCACGACTAGCGGGAAAAAGAGCTCCTACGAGCAGTACTTC. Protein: CASSFTTSGKKSSYEQYF. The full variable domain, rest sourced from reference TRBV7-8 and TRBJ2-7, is GAGVSQSPRYKVAKRGQDVALRCDPISGHVSLFWYQQALGQGPEFLTYFQNEAQLDKSGLPSDRFFAERPEGSVSTLKIQRTQQEDSAVYLCASSFTTSGKKSSYEQYFGPGTRLTVT.